The 17 T cell receptor beta chains given below trace back to one sample, sequenced in a study of cytomegalovirus exposure and HLA in healthy donors (dated by TCRdb to the late 2010s). To prepare the library, the immunoSEQ multiplex PCR assay was applied. A mixture of 60 forward primers for TCR Vbeta segments and 13 reverse primers for TCR Jbeta segments was used in the multiplex PCR. Held by TCRdb, this immuneACCESS table contains in-frame sequences only and omits some clones. Under half of the omission traces to an unresolved V gene where checked; the cause of the rest is unknown. This sample has about 180,000 clones in its table, and about 77% of those were observed once. Together, the top ten hold over 2% of the sample. Sequenced input: PBMCs. These receptor sequences come from a man aged 55 to 69 in good health and CMV-seronegative.

V and J are TRBV7-8 and TRBJ2-7; D possibly corresponds to TRBD1 (6 bases). CDR3 length equals 14 residues. Trimming removed 3 bases from V and 3 bases from J, with 12 bases in between. CDR1 is SGHVS and CDR2 is FQNEAQ in the germline V gene. CDR3: CASSLGAGDYEQYF. In DNA, the CDR3 is TGTGCCAGCAGCTTGGGCGCAGGGGACTACGAGCAGTACTTC.

V usage is TRBV9 and J usage is TRBJ1-1; a possible D gene is TRBD1 (5 bases). The CDR3 contains 13 residues. Germline V lookup: CDR1 SGDLS, CDR2 YYNGEE. Deletions cut 1 base from V and 8 bases from J, with 12 bases between. Here the CDR3 reads CASSVSQGKEAFF. The CDR3, as DNA: TGTGCCAGCAGCGTATCCCAGGGAAAAGAAGCTTTCTTT.

About this clone: The junction differs from germline at one of its ends, possibly a read error. The chain combines TRBV28 with TRBJ1-2, with TRBD1 as a possible D gene (6 bases). Germline CDR1 and CDR2: MDHEN and SYDVKM. This CDR3 is built from 16 residues. The CDR3 region is CASGLLSGAPRHGYTF. CDR3 DNA: TGTGCCAGCGGTTTGTTATCAGGGGCCCCCCGGCATGGCTACACCTTC.

A remark on this clone: One end of the junction is discordant with germline, which a read error may explain. This sample includes further DNA sequences coding for the same CDR3. The chain joins TRBV7-9 to TRBJ1-5; D call uncertain. Germline CDR1 SEHNR, CDR2 FQNEAQ (reference sequence). The CDR3 has 12 residues. In nucleotides, the CDR3 is TGTTCCAGCAGCCGCGATAATCAGCCCCAGCATTTT. Translating gives CSSSRDNQPQHF. The full variable domain, its missing parts supplied by reference TRBV7-9 and TRBJ1-5, is DTGVSQNPRHKITKRGQNVTFRCDPISEHNRLYWYRQTLGQGPEFLTYFQNEAQLEKSRLLSDRFSAERPKGSFSTLEIQRTEQGDSAMYLCSSSRDNQPQHFGDGTRLSIL.

V and J are TRBV12-1 and TRBJ2-7; TRBD1 reflects the table's D call only, with no check against the DNA. TRBV12-1 is designated a pseudogene. The CDR3 consists of 16 residues. The CDR3 loop is CASSPWGQENSYEQYF. CDR3 DNA: TGTGCCAGCAGCCCATGGGGACAGGAGAATTCCTACGAGCAGTACTTC.

The chain combines TRBV5-1 with TRBJ1-2; no definite D call. From germline, CDR1 is SGHRS and CDR2 YFSETQ. This CDR3 spans 15 amino acids. The ends were cut back, 4 bases at V and 2 bases at J, with 15 bases in the middle. Here the CDR3 reads CASSPGERINYGYTF. CDR3 in DNA: TGCGCCAGCAGCCCTGGGGAGCGCATCAACTATGGCTACACCTTC. The complete variable domain, with remaining parts taken from reference TRBV5-1 and TRBJ1-2, reads KAGVTQTPRYLIKTRGQQVTLSCSPISGHRSVSWYQQTPGQGLQFLFEYFSETQRNKGNFPGRFSGRQFSNSRSEMNVSTLELGDSALYLCASSPGERINYGYTFGSGTRLTVV.

The J gene is TRBJ1-2, the V gene TRBV7-2; possible D gene TRBD1, 6 bases. This CDR3 spans 13 amino acids. V was cut by 3 bases and J by 2 bases, with 7 bases left in between. CDR1 and CDR2 from the germline V gene are SGHTA and FQGNSA. DNA for the CDR3: TGTGCCAGCAGCTTGGGGACAAACTATGGCTACACCTTC. This translates into CASSLGTNYGYTF.

CDR3 sequence: CASPPARGMSYEQYF. As DNA, the CDR3 is TGTGCCAGCCCCCCAGCACGGGGAATGAGCTACGAGCAGTACTTC. The J gene is TRBJ2-7, the V gene TRBV2; possible D gene TRBD2, 5 bases. V was cut by 8 bases and J by 3 bases, with 20 bases left in between. Germline V gene data show CDR1 as SNHLY and CDR2 as FYNNEI. The CDR3 runs 15 residues.

This clone was counted only a few times. V gene TRBV4-3 combines with J gene TRBJ2-1; TRBD2 is a possible D gene (5 bases). The ends were cut back, 4 bases at V and 6 bases at J, with 10 bases in the middle. This CDR3 region has 13 residues. CDR1 is LGHNA and CDR2 is YSLEER in the germline V gene. CDR3 nucleotides: TGCGCCAGCAGCCGAGCGGCGGGCAATGAGCAGTTCTTC. Translating it yields CASSRAAGNEQFF.

The chain employs TRBV27 and TRBJ2-6; tentatively, D is TRBD1 (5 bases). Germline CDR1 and CDR2: MNHEY and SMNVEV (reference sequence). CDR3 length equals 19 residues. The ends were cut back, 3 bases at V and 2 bases at J, with 20 bases in the middle. CDR3 region: CASSLTDNPMVAGANVLTF. In DNA, the CDR3 is TGTGCCAGCAGTTTGACGGACAATCCCATGGTAGCTGGGGCCAACGTCCTGACTTTC.

CDR3 bases: TGTGCCAGCAGCTTACTAGCGGGATGGGAGACCCAGTACTTC. Residues: CASSLLAGWETQYF. The V call is TRBV7-2, the J call TRBJ2-5; 9 bases are shared with TRBD2. The junction had 3 bases not matched to a gene; V was cut back by 2 bases and J by 5 bases. The CDR3 is 14 residues long. Looked up from germline, CDR1 is SGHTA and CDR2 is FQGNSA.

The table lists this clone with a few counts. The chain combines TRBV19 with TRBJ1-5; 8 positions match TRBD1. J lost 7 bases, V lost 6 bases, and 11 bases had no gene match. Germline V gives CDR1 LNHDA, CDR2 SQIVND (reference sequence). CDR3 size: 15 residues. The CDR3 bases are TGTGCCAGTAGCATCGGACAGGGCAGAGAACAGCCCCAGCATTTT. Residues: CASSIGQGREQPQHF.

This chain joins TRBV4-2 and TRBJ2-1, with 7 bases that match TRBD1. Germline V gene sequence: CDR1 LGHNA, CDR2 YNFKEQ. The CDR3 covers 17 residues. V was clipped by 0 bases and J by 3 bases; unmatched bases: 8. CDR3 coding DNA: TGTGCCAGCAGCCAAGATTTGTTGAACAGGGGCTACAATGAGCAGTTCTTC. It codes for CASSQDLLNRGYNEQFF.

A remark on this clone: A far more abundant clone sits one base away, making this likely a read error. The chain carries TRBV4-3 and TRBJ1-1, with a tentative D call TRBD1 (6 bases). CDR3 length: 14 residues. The V end was cut by 1 base, the J end by 6 bases, with 12 bases between. Germline CDR1 is LGHNA and CDR2 is YSLEER. The CDR3 reads CASSQVDSFPEAFF. The CDR3, as DNA: TGCGCCAGCAGCCAAGTGGACAGTTTCCCTGAAGCTTTCTTT.

This clone is medium-sized in the sample. The chain carries TRBV5-1 and TRBJ2-7; TRBD1 aligns across 9 bases. The ends lost 2 bases at V and 4 bases at J; junction bases unmatched: 19. The germline gives CDR1 SGHRS, CDR2 YFSETQ. This CDR3 has 19 amino acids. CDR3 nucleotide sequence: TGCGCCAGCAGCTTATCCCTCGGGACAGGGATTCTCGCTCGATACGAGCAGTACTTC. Translating it yields CASSLSLGTGILARYEQYF.

This chain connects TRBV21-1 to TRBJ1-5; the table's D call, TRBD1, has no DNA check behind it. TRBV21-1 is a known pseudogene. The length of the CDR3 is 22 residues. CDR3 DNA sequence: TGTGCCAGCAGCAATAGTGAAAAGGACCCAGCCTCAGGGGCCGGTGGCAATCAGCCCCAGCATTTT. Translated: CASSNSEKDPASGAGGNQPQHF.

The chain couples TRBV9 to TRBJ2-7; possible D gene TRBD1, 6 bases. V was cut by 0 bases and J by 3 bases, with 13 bases left in between. This CDR3 spans 15 amino acids. Germline V gene lookup returns CDR1 SGDLS and CDR2 YYNGEE. CDR3 sequence (DNA): TGTGCCAGCAGCGTAGGCCCCCCAGGGGACTACGAGCAGTACTTC. It codes for CASSVGPPGDYEQYF.